Presented here are 14 T cell receptor beta chains from one specimen sequenced in a study of tumor and adjacent non-tumor tissue in lung cancer. The library came from three nested PCR rounds adapted from ARM-PCR protocols. Each CDR3 protein gets one entry after TCRdb re-called the multiplex PCR reads with MiXCR. The repertoire holds tens of thousands of distinct CDR3 sequences, with 65% to 85% as singletons. This sample's RNA came from whole unsorted tissue. More than 3 cm separated this lung sample from the edge of the tumor. What was sequenced was distant non-tumor lung tissue. These receptor sequences come from a man aged 55 to 69 with non-small cell lung cancer.

This chain connects TRBV5-1 to TRBJ2-3; D is unclear. The CDR3 sequence is 15 residues long. The V and J ends lost 4 bases and 0 bases respectively, with 12 bases between them. The V gene's germline CDR1 is SGHRS and CDR2 YFSETQ. CDR3 loop: CASSKTPGSTDTQYF. The CDR3, as DNA: TGCGCCAGCAGCAAGACCCCTGGGAGCACAGATACGCAGTATTTT.

The J gene is TRBJ1-1, the V gene TRBV11-2, with 8 bases lining up with TRBD1. The germline V gene has CDR1 SGHAT and CDR2 FQNNGV. The V and J ends lost 10 bases and 1 base, in that order; junction bases with no gene match: 8. The CDR3 has 14 residues. The CDR3 reads CANIWTGQNTEAFF. In nucleotides, the CDR3 is TGTGCCAACATATGGACAGGGCAGAACACTGAAGCTTTCTTT.

The V and J genes are TRBV24-1 and TRBJ2-1; 8 bases align to TRBD2. Per the germline V gene, CDR1 is KGHDR and CDR2 is SFDVKD. V shed 7 bases, J shed 10 bases, and the junction held 11 bases outside the gene matches. The CDR3 sequence is 14 residues long. CDR3 amino acids: CATRELAEAGEQFF. The CDR3 DNA follows: TGTGCCACCAGAGAACTAGCGGAAGCGGGGGAGCAGTTCTTC.

About this clonotype: An end of the junction differs from the germline gene, which may be a read error. The chain employs TRBV11-3 and TRBJ2-2; TRBD2 agrees at 9 bases. CDR1 SGHNT and CDR2 YENEEA come from the germline V gene. CDR3 length: 18 residues. Written as DNA, the CDR3 is TGTGCGAGCTGCTCCCGGGGAGCGGGAGGATACAGAGCCGGGGAGCTGTTGTTT. Encoded protein: CASCSRGAGGYRAGELLF. The full variable domain, its missing parts supplied by reference TRBV11-3 and TRBJ2-2, is EAGVVQSPRYKIIEKKQPVAFWCNPISGHNTLYWYLQNLGQGPELLIRYENEEAVDDSQLPKDRFSAERLKGVDSTLKIQPAELGDSAVYLCASCSRGAGGYRAGELLFGEGSRLTVL.

There are a few counts of this clonotype. It may be a read error: a sequence one base away is much more abundant. The V gene is TRBV10-3, the J gene TRBJ1-1; D unclear. CDR1 and CDR2 from the germline V gene are ENHRY and SYGVKD. The CDR3 extends over 14 amino acids. The CDR3 spells CAIREPDGNAEAFF. The CDR3 DNA sequence: TGTGCCATCAGAGAGCCGGACGGGAACGCTGAAGCTTTCTTT.

In the case of this clonotype: The junction differs from germline at one of its ends, possibly a read error. The chain has TRBV4-2 and TRBJ2-5; 8 bases map to TRBD2. The germline V gene has CDR1 LGHNA and CDR2 YNFKEQ. The CDR3 has 15 residues. The CDR3 bases are TGTGTCAGCAGCCAACTAGCGGTGGGGCAAGAGACCCATTACTTC. The encoded protein is CVSSQLAVGQETHYF.

This clonotype was observed a few times. This sequence joins TRBV12-3 or TRBV12-4 and TRBJ2-5; weak D call: TRBD2 (13 bases). Between the trimmed V and J ends, which lost 5 bases and 4 bases, there was a span of 44 bases. The length of the CDR3 is 24 residues. As DNA, the CDR3 is TGTGCCAGCAGTCTGGTTAGAGGGACAGGGGGCGAACTAGCGGGAGGGCACACTCGAGAGACCCAGTACTTC. As protein: CASSLVRGTGGELAGGHTRETQYF.

As regards this clonotype: One junction end disagrees with the germline gene, perhaps due to a read error. The chain couples TRBV30 to TRBJ1-5; the match to TRBD1 covers 9 bases. The CDR3 has 15 residues. Germline assignment: CDR1 GTSNPN and CDR2 SVGIG (reference sequence). The CDR3 protein is CARNTGQGGNQPQQF. The CDR3, as DNA: TGTGCTAGGAATACGGGACAGGGAGGCAATCAGCCCCAGCAATTT.

Notes on this clonotype: Given the absence of the conserved phenylalanine or tryptophan at the CDR3 end, a read error is likely. The rearrangement uses TRBV4-2 and TRBJ1-2, with 7 bases lining up with TRBD1. Germline V lookup: CDR1 LGHNA, CDR2 YNFKEQ. The CDR3 loop spans 17 amino acids. The CDR3 here is CVSSEGVVRQGGYSYTS. For the CDR3, the DNA is TGTGTCAGCAGCGAAGGAGTTGTGCGACAGGGCGGCTATAGCTACACCTCC.

A note on this clonotype: This likely comes from a read error, as the CDR3 has no conserved phenylalanine or tryptophan at its end. The gene calls are TRBV6-5 and TRBJ1-5; D might be TRBD1 (6 bases). Germline V gene data show CDR1 as MNHEY and CDR2 as SVGAGI. This CDR3 has 15 residues. The CDR3 loop reads CVSSYLQGSNQPQHI. CDR3 sequence (DNA): TGTGTCAGCAGTTACCTACAGGGAAGCAATCAACCCCAGCATATT.

In the case of this clonotype: One junction end disagrees with the germline gene, perhaps due to a read error. This chain uses TRBV29-1 with TRBJ2-7; 10 nucleotides align to TRBD1. The CDR3 covers 16 residues. Germline CDR1 is SQVTM and CDR2 is ANQGSEA. The CDR3 region is CSVKTRTGGEEDEHYF. The CDR3 region has the DNA TGTAGCGTTAAAACCCGGACAGGGGGTGAAGAAGACGAGCACTACTTC.

V is TRBV6-1 and J is TRBJ2-3; perhaps TRBD2 as D (5 bases). There are 15 residues in the CDR3. Trimming left V 6 bases short and J 5 bases short, with 18 bases between. CDR1 and CDR2 from the germline V gene are MNHNS and SASEGT. For the CDR3, the DNA is TGTGCCAGCAGCGGAGGAACGGGTGGATTAGATACGCAGTATTTT. It translates to CASSGGTGGLDTQYF.

Concerning this clonotype: No conserved phenylalanine or tryptophan ends this CDR3, so it is likely a read error. The chain is built from TRBV20-1 and TRBJ2-5; D is unresolved. This CDR3 is 14 amino acids long. The germline V gene encodes CDR1 DFQATT and CDR2 SNEGSKA (reference sequence). In nucleotides, the CDR3 is TGCAGTGTTAGACTCGTCCTCACCTCGGAGACCCAGTACATC. Translation gives CSVRLVLTSETQYI.

Notes on this clonotype: The junction does not match germline at one end; this may be a read error. The chain combines TRBV6-1 with TRBJ2-7; D is perhaps TRBD2 (6 bases). The germline CDR1 and CDR2 sequences are MNHNS and SASEGT. This CDR3 region has 15 residues. The CDR3 spells CASDARTGTDYKQYF. CDR3 in DNA: TGTGCCAGCGATGCCCGGACGGGGACGGACTACAAGCAGTACTTC.